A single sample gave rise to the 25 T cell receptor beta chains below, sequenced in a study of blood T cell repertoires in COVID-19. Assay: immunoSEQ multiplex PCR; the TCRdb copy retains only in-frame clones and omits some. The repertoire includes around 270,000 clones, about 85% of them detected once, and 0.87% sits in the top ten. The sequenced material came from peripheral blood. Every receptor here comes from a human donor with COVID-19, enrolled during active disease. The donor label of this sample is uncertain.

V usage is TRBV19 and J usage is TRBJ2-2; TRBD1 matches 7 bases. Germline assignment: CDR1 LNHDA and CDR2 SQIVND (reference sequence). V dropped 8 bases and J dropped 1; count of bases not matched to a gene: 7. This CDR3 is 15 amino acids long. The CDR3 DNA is TGTGCCAGTTTGGAGCGACAGGGGAACACCGGGGAGCTGTTTTTT. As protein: CASLERQGNTGELFF.

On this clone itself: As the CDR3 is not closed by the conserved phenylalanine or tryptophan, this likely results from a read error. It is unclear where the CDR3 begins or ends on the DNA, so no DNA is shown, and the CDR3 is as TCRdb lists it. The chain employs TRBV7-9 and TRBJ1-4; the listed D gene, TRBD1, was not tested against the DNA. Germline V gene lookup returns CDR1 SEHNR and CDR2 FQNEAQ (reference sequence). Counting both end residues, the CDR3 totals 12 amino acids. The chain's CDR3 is CASTIKDPGQVT.

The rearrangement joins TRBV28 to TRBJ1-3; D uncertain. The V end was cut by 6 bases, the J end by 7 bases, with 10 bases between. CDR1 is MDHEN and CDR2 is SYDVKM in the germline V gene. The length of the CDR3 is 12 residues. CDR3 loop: CASSLYRNTIYF. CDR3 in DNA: TGTGCCAGCAGCCTCTACCGGAACACCATATATTTT.

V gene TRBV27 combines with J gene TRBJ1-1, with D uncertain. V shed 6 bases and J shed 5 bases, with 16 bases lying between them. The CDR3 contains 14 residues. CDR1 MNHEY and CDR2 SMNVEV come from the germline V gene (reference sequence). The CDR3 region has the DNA TGTGCCAGCAGCCTAGCTACGGGGTATACTGAAGCTTTCTTT. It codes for CASSLATGYTEAFF.

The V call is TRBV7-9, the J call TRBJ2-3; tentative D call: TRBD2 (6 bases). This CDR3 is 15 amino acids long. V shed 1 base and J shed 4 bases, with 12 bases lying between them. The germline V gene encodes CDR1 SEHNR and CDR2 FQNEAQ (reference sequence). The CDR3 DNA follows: TGTGCCAGCAGCTTAGACGGGAGTTATGCAGATACGCAGTATTTT. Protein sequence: CASSLDGSYADTQYF.

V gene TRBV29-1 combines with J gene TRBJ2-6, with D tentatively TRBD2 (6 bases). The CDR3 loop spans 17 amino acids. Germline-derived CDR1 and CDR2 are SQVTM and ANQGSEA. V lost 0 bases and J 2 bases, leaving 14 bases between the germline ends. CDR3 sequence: CSVEDVPGVTGANVLTF. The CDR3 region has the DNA TGCAGCGTTGAAGATGTGCCGGGAGTCACTGGGGCCAACGTCCTGACTTTC.

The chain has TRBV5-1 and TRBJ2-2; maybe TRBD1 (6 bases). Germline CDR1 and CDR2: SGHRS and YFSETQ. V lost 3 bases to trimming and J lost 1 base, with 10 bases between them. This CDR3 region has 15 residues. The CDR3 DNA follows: TGCGCCAGCAGCTCCCTGACAGGGAACACCGGGGAGCTGTTTTTT. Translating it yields CASSSLTGNTGELFF. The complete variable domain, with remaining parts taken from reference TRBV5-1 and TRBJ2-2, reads KAGVTQTPRYLIKTRGQQVTLSCSPISGHRSVSWYQQTPGQGLQFLFEYFSETQRNKGNFPGRFSGRQFSNSRSEMNVSTLELGDSALYLCASSSLTGNTGELFFGEGSRLTVL.

The CDR3 loop reads CASSASPSGSEQYF. The CDR3 DNA sequence: TGTGCCAGCAGCGCCTCTCCGAGCGGGAGCGAGCAGTACTTC. V gene TRBV7-2 combines with J gene TRBJ2-7; TRBD2 matches 8 bases. V shed 5 bases and J 6 bases; nucleotides not matched to a gene: 9. The germline CDR1 and CDR2 sequences are SGHTA and FQGNSA. The CDR3 extends over 14 amino acids.

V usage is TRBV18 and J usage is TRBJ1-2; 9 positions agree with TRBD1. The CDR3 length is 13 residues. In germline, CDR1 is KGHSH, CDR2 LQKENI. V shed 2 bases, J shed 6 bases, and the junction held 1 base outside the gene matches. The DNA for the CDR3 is TGTGCCAGCTCACCAGACAGGGGGAATGGCTACACCTTC. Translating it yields CASSPDRGNGYTF.

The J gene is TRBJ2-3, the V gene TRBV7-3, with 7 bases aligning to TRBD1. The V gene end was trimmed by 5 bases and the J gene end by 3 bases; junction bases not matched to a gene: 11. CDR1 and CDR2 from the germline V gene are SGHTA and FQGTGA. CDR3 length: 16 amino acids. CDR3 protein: CASSPLGAGGTDTQYF. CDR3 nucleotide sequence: TGTGCCAGCAGCCCCCTCGGGGCAGGGGGTACAGATACGCAGTATTTT.

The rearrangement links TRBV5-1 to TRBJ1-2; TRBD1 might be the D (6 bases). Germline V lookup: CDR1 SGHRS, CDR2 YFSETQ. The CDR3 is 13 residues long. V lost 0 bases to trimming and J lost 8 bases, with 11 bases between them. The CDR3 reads CASSLDRVRGYTF. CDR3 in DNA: TGCGCCAGCAGCTTGGACAGGGTGAGAGGCTACACCTTC.

CDR3 in DNA: TGTGCCTCAGGCCCTACAGATACGCAGTATTTT. Its protein product is CASGPTDTQYF. The rearrangement uses TRBV19 and TRBJ2-3; no clear D. The CDR3 spans 11 residues. Germline CDR1 LNHDA, CDR2 SQIVND (reference sequence). Trimming took off 11 bases at V and 3 bases at J, with 9 bases between the two ends. Drawing the rest from reference TRBV19 and TRBJ2-3, the complete variable domain is DGGITQSPKYLFRKEGQNVTLSCEQNLNHDAMYWYRQDPGQGLRLIYYSQIVNDFQKGDIAEGYSVSREKKESFPLTVTSAQKNPTAFYLCASGPTDTQYFGPGTRLTVL.

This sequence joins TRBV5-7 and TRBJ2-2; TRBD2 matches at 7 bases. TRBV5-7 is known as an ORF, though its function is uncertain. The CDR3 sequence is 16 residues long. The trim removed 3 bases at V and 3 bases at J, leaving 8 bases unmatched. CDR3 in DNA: TGTGCCAGCAGCTCCTCCGGACTAGTTGACACCGGGGAGCTGTTTTTT. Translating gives CASSSSGLVDTGELFF.

For the CDR3, the DNA is TGTGCCAGCAGTTCCCCACTAGAGGGGGCCGGGGAGCTGTTTTTT. Translated: CASSSPLEGAGELFF. The chain employs TRBV28 and TRBJ2-2; maybe TRBD1 (6 bases). With 4 bases removed from V and 6 bases from J, the gap between germline ends came to 15 bases. Germline V gene data show CDR1 as MDHEN and CDR2 as SYDVKM. This CDR3 is built from 15 residues.

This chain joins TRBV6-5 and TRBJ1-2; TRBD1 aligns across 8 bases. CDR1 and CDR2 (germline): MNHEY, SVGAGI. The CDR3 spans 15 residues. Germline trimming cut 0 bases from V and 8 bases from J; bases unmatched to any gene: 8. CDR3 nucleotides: TGTGCCAGCAGTTACTCGAATCAGGGGGCCTTGGGCTACACCTTC. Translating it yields CASSYSNQGALGYTF.

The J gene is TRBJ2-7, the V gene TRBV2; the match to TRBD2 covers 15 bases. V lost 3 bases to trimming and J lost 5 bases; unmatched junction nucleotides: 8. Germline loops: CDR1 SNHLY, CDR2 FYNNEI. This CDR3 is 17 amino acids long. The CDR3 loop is CASSEWTSGRGFDEQYF. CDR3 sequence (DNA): TGTGCCAGCAGTGAGTGGACTAGCGGGAGGGGGTTCGACGAGCAGTACTTC.

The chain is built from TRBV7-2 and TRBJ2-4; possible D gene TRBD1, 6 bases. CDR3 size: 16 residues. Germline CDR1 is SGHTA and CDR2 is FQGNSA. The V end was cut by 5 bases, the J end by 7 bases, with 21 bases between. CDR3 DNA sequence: TGTGCCAGCAGCCAGAGGGGTTTAGGGGGATCGAACATTCAGTACTTC. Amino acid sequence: CASSQRGLGGSNIQYF.

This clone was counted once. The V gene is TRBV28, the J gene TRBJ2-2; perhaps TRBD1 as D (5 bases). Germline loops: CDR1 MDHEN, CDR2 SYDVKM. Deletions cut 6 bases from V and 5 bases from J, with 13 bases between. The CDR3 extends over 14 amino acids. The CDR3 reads CASRLLRVTGELFF. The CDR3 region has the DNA TGTGCCAGCAGGCTACTCAGGGTAACCGGGGAGCTGTTTTTT. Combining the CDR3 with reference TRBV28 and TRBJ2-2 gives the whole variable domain DVKVTQSSRYLVKRTGEKVFLECVQDMDHENMFWYRQDPGLGLRLIYFSYDVKMKEKGDIPEGYSVSREKKERFSLILESASTNQTSMYLCASRLLRVTGELFFGEGSRLTVL.

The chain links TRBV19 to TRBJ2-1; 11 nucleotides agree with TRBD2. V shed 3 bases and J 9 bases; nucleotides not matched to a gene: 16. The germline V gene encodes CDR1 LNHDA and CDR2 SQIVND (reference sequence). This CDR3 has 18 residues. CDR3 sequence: CASSIILAGGPVGAEQFF. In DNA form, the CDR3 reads TGTGCCAGTAGTATTATTCTAGCGGGAGGCCCCGTTGGGGCTGAGCAGTTCTTC.

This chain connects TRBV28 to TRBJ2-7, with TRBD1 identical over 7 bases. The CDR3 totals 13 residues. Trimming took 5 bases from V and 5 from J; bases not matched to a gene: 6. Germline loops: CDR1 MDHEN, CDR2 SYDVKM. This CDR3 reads CASSPDRANEQYF. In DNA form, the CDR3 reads TGTGCCAGCAGTCCTGACAGGGCCAACGAGCAGTACTTC.

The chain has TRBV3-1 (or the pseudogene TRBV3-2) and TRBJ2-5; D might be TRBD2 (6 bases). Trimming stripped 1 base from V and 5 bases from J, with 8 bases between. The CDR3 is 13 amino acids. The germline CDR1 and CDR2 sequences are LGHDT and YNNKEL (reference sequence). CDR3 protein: CASSQVLAETQYF. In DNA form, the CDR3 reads TGTGCCAGCAGCCAAGTCCTAGCGGAGACCCAGTACTTC.

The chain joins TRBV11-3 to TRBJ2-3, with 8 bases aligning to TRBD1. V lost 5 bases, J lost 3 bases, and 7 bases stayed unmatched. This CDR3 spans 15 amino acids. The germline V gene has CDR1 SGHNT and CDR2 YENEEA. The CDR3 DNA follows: TGTGCCAGCAGCCTGACAGGGGTTGGGACAGATACGCAGTATTTT. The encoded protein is CASSLTGVGTDTQYF.

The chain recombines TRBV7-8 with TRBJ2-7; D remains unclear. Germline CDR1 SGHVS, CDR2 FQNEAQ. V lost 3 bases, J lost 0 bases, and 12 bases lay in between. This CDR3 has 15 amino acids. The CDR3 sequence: CASSFLLYSSYEQYF. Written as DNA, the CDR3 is TGTGCCAGCAGCTTTTTGTTGTACAGCTCCTACGAGCAGTACTTC.

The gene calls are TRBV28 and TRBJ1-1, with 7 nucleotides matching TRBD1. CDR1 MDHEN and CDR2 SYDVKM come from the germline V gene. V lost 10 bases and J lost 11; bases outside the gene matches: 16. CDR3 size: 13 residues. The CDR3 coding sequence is TGTGCCACCAATGGGGACAGCCCCTTTCCCGCTTTCTTT. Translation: CATNGDSPFPAFF.

The CDR3 DNA follows: TGTGCCACCAGTGATCGCAGGACAGGCCGTAATGAGCAGTTCTTC. Translating it yields CATSDRRTGRNEQFF. The chain links TRBV24-1 to TRBJ2-1, with TRBD1 identical over 7 bases. The CDR3 runs to 15 residues. Germline V gene data show CDR1 as KGHDR and CDR2 as SFDVKD. V lost 3 bases to trimming and J lost 7 bases; unmatched junction nucleotides: 8.